Sequencing of this T cell receptor (beta chain) was carried out in a study of regulatory T cells in long-lasting Graves disease. This clonotype was observed a few times. The time point is: newly diagnosed GD, antithyroid drugs for less than 3 months. The TCR library used RNA extracted from PBMCs. This CDR3 region has 17 residues. Germline CDR1 reads KGHDR; CDR2 reads SFDVKD. V lost 1 base to trimming and J lost 3 bases; unmatched junction nucleotides: 9. HTBI primers from iRepertoire and Arm-PCR of CDR3 regions yielded the TCR beta libraries. TCRdb re-derived calls from the multiplex PCR reads in MiXCR, one entry per CDR3 protein. The sample lists hundreds of thousands of distinct CDR3 sequences, about 13% occurring once. The same sample was also studied in work on T cells in Graves' hyperthyroidism and ophthalmopathy. That work states: Blood samples included most of the expanded thyroid clonotypes exceeding 0.001.

V and J are TRBV24-1 and TRBJ2-5; 8 positions agree with TRBD2. The material was peripheral blood mononuclear cells (PBMCs), obtained at new diagnosis, from a patient treated with antithyroid drugs. This clonotype was obtained from a young man with Graves disease. CDR3 residues: CATSDFSVGRAEETQYF. In DNA, the CDR3 is TGTGCCACCAGTGATTTTTCTGTCGGGAGGGCCGAAGAGACCCAGTACTTC.